This T cell receptor beta chain derives from a study of a mutant IDH1 vaccine in newly diagnosed glioma. Overall study context: Initiation of the vaccine course occurred 4-6 weeks after radiotherapy alone, or alongside temozolomide cycles. At week 35 came visit V12, and visit V13 followed at week 47.

Comments on this clone: Its antigen is as yet unknown.

This CDR3 is 20 amino acids long. Germline loops: CDR1 LGHNA, CDR2 YNFKEQ. V was pared by 0 bases and J by 7 bases, with 15 bases of the junction left unmatched. Clones were read by immunoSEQ multiplex PCR, and TCRdb kept only the in-frame ones, dropping some. The top ten hold 2.3% of the sample, which has 35,000 to 50,000 clones, around 92% seen once. The time point: week 35, safety follow-up. The content of each vaccine dose was 300 ug of mutant IDH1 20-mer peptide, and topical imiquimod accompanied it. The study gave patients eight vaccinations in weeks 1, 3, 5, 7, 11, 15, 19, 23. The clonotype originates from a man aged 45 to 65 with glioma. This chain connects TRBV4-2 to TRBJ2-3, with 14 nucleotides matching TRBD2. Sequencing used PBMCs, obtained from a glioma patient whose treatment included an IDH1 peptide vaccine. The CDR3 bases are TGTGCCAGCAGCCAAGACGAGGATGGACTAGCGGGAGGCCAAAGGAATACGCAGTATTTT. This sequence encodes CASSQDEDGLAGGQRNTQYF.